This T cell receptor beta chain comes out of a study of cytomegalovirus exposure and HLA in healthy donors. The CDR3 consists of 12 residues. Trimming shortened V by 5 bases and J by 10 bases, and 12 bases separated the two germline ends. Germline loops: CDR1 SGHTA, CDR2 FQGNSA. The PCR contained 60 Vbeta and 13 Jbeta primers. Profiling relied on immunoSEQ multiplex PCR, and the TCRdb table lists in-frame clones only, not all of them. Found here are some 150,000 clones, around 79% of them singletons; the top ten hold about 4.5%. The sequencing input was PBMCs. This receptor was obtained from a man in his forties in good health and CMV-seronegative. The chain is built from TRBV7-2 and TRBJ2-1, with D unresolved. CDR3 loop: CASSTLVREQFF. CDR3 nucleotides: TGTGCCAGCAGCACCCTAGTCAGAGAGCAGTTCTTC.